Included here is one T cell receptor (beta chain) sequence, with context. The data originate from a study of shared clonotypes between healthy human individuals. The table came from immunoSEQ multiplex PCR; TCRdb's copy has only in-frame clones and leaves some out. The sample includes 300,000 to 400,000 clones, roughly 80% of them seen just once. The germline V gene encodes CDR1 MNHNS and CDR2 SASEGT. The CDR3 sequence is 12 residues long. With V trimmed by 9 bases and J by 3 bases, 3 bases remained unmatched. This clonotype was sampled from a man aged 25-45 years in good health. The V call is TRBV6-1, the J call TRBJ2-7; 9 positions agree with TRBD2. The sample comprised memory CD4+ T cells sorted from blood. Subset in this sample: CD45RA-negative fraction. The CDR3 nucleotides are TGTGCCAGTGGACTAGCGAACTACGAGCAGTACTTC. Translating it yields CASGLANYEQYF.